These 2 T cell receptor beta chains came from one sample sequenced in a study of shared clonotypes between healthy human individuals. The table came from immunoSEQ multiplex PCR; TCRdb's copy has only in-frame clones and leaves some out. The data hold about 1.5 million clones, with roughly 98% observed a single time. Sequenced input: naive CD4+ T cells sorted from blood. Described subset: CD45RA+ positively selected. These receptors were taken from a man aged 25-45 years in good health.

The chain employs TRBV19 and TRBJ2-5; no reliable D call. The V gene's germline CDR1 is LNHDA and CDR2 SQIVND (reference sequence). V shed 5 bases and J shed 1 base, with 8 bases lying between them. The CDR3 has 13 amino acids. The CDR3 loop reads CASSYRGQETQYF. In DNA, the CDR3 is TGTGCCAGTAGTTACCGTGGCCAAGAGACCCAGTACTTC. Full variable domain (rest looked up from reference TRBV19 and TRBJ2-5): DGGITQSPKYLFRKEGQNVTLSCEQNLNHDAMYWYRQDPGQGLRLIYYSQIVNDFQKGDIAEGYSVSREKKESFPLTVTSAQKNPTAFYLCASSYRGQETQYFGPGTRLLVL.

A note on this clone: Other DNA sequences within the sample encode an identical CDR3. The V and J genes are TRBV11-2 and TRBJ2-5; D may be TRBD2 (5 bases). V was shortened by 1 base and J by 2 bases, with 8 bases between the two germline ends. CDR1 is SGHAT, CDR2 FQNNGV, per germline. This CDR3 region has 14 residues. As DNA, the CDR3 is TGTGCCAGCAGCTTAGTAGCGAGGCAAGAGACCCAGTACTTC. It yields the protein CASSLVARQETQYF.